The 20 T cell receptor beta chains presented below share a single source sample, sequenced in a study of blood T cell repertoires in COVID-19. Generated by immunoSEQ multiplex PCR, the TCRdb table keeps only in-frame clones and is missing some. The sample records under 85,000 clones, approximately 78% being singletons. Sequencing used peripheral blood. These receptors were obtained from a human donor in a cohort sampled during active COVID-19.

The CDR3 spells CASTWDRNTGELFF. For the CDR3, the DNA is TGTGCCAGCACCTGGGACAGAAACACCGGGGAGCTGTTTTTT. V gene TRBV6-5 combines with J gene TRBJ2-2; 7 nucleotides match TRBD1. The CDR3 loop spans 14 amino acids. Germline CDR1 MNHEY, CDR2 SVGAGI. The V segment lost 7 bases and the J segment 2 bases; nucleotides outside the gene matches: 4.

This clone has more than one count but fewer than ten. The V call is TRBV5-1, the J call TRBJ1-6; 8 nucleotides align to TRBD1. CDR1 and CDR2 from the germline V gene are SGHRS and YFSETQ. The trim removed 4 bases at V and 6 bases at J, leaving 9 bases unmatched. The length of the CDR3 is 16 residues. The CDR3 DNA reads as TGCGCCAGCAGCGCCCTGGTGGGACAGGTTAATTCACCCCTCCACTTT. Encoded protein: CASSALVGQVNSPLHF.

The gene calls are TRBV2 and TRBJ1-1; the D gene is possibly TRBD1 (5 bases). V dropped 8 bases and J dropped 5 bases, with 9 bases sitting between them. Germline loops: CDR1 SNHLY, CDR2 FYNNEI. This CDR3 has 11 residues. This CDR3 reads CASRQPTEAFF. CDR3 bases: TGTGCCAGCCGACAGCCGACTGAAGCTTTCTTT. The entire variable domain, with the rest obtained from reference TRBV2 and TRBJ1-1, is as follows: EPEVTQTPSHQVTQMGQEVILRCVPISNHLYFYWYRQILGQKVEFLVSFYNNEISEKSEIFDDQFSVERPDGSNFTLKIRSTKLEDSAMYFCASRQPTEAFFGQGTRLTVV.

The chain employs TRBV10-1 and TRBJ1-1; D gene ambiguous. Deletions cut 3 bases from V and 3 bases from J, with 11 bases between. Germline CDR1 and CDR2: WNHNN and SYGVQD (reference sequence). The CDR3 sequence is 14 residues long. CDR3 region: CASSESGRDTEAFF. The DNA for the CDR3 is TGCGCCAGCAGTGAATCGGGGAGGGACACTGAAGCTTTCTTT.

The chain links TRBV6-5 to TRBJ2-1; the D is unclear. Germline values: CDR1 MNHEY, CDR2 SVGAGI. The V gene lost 7 bases and the J gene lost 0 bases, with 13 bases spanning the gap. CDR3 length: 15 residues. The CDR3 region is CASMRELSSYNEQFF. As DNA, the CDR3 is TGTGCCAGCATGAGAGAACTGAGCTCCTACAATGAGCAGTTCTTC.

This sequence joins TRBV5-1 and TRBJ2-7; 12 bases align to TRBD2. The CDR3 consists of 17 residues. Germline CDR1 SGHRS, CDR2 YFSETQ. J lost 1 base, V lost 5 bases, and 10 bases had no gene match. This chain's CDR3 is CASSRGLAGTLSYEQYF. The CDR3 DNA sequence: TGCGCCAGCAGTAGAGGACTAGCGGGGACACTATCCTACGAGCAGTACTTC.

V gene TRBV28 combines with J gene TRBJ2-3; TRBD2 matches at 13 bases. Germline lookup yields CDR1 MDHEN and CDR2 SYDVKM. The J segment lost 3 bases and the V segment lost 6 bases, leaving 3 bases of the junction unmatched. CDR3 length equals 15 residues. The CDR3 nucleotides read TGTGCCAGCAGCAAGGGACTAGCGGGGACAGATACGCAGTATTTT. Translated: CASSKGLAGTDTQYF.

The chain carries TRBV18 and TRBJ2-4; the D gene is possibly TRBD1 (5 bases). The ends were cut back, 4 bases at V and 5 bases at J, with 18 bases in the middle. The germline V gene has CDR1 KGHSH and CDR2 LQKENI. This CDR3 has 16 residues. The CDR3 nucleotides read TGTGCCAGCTCACTAACCCCCCCAGGGTATGAAAACATTCAGTACTTC. This sequence encodes CASSLTPPGYENIQYF.

The rearrangement uses TRBV28 and TRBJ1-4; tentatively, D is TRBD1 (6 bases). The CDR3 has 14 residues. CDR1 MDHEN and CDR2 SYDVKM come from the germline V gene. Deletions cut 3 bases from V and 16 bases from J, with 21 bases between. As DNA, the CDR3 is TGTGCCAGCAGTTTTAGTGGCCGGAATCCGGGACAGTTTTTT. Its protein product is CASSFSGRNPGQFF.

The chain couples TRBV7-2 to TRBJ2-2; D is uncertain. V dropped 5 bases and J dropped 2 bases, with 9 bases sitting between them. Germline V gives CDR1 SGHTA, CDR2 FQGNSA. CDR3 size: 14 residues. The CDR3 coding sequence is TGTGCCAGCAGCATCCGACATAACACCGGGGAGCTGTTTTTT. The encoded protein is CASSIRHNTGELFF.

This sequence joins TRBV6-4 and TRBJ2-7, with a tentative D call TRBD1 (5 bases). Per germline, CDR1 MRHNA and CDR2 SNTAGT. The CDR3 is made up of 13 amino acids. Trimming stripped 8 bases from V and 2 bases from J, with 13 bases between. The CDR3 here is CASPSTATYEQYF. The CDR3 bases are TGTGCCAGCCCGTCGACAGCGACCTACGAGCAGTACTTC.

This clone was picked up one time. The chain couples TRBV10-3 to TRBJ2-3; D unclear. CDR1 is ENHRY and CDR2 is SYGVKD in the germline V gene. The V gene lost 6 bases and the J gene lost 1 base, with 14 bases spanning the gap. CDR3 length: 15 residues. This CDR3 is CAISPYPGRTDTQYF. The DNA of the CDR3 is TGTGCCATCAGCCCGTACCCAGGTCGCACAGATACGCAGTATTTT.

The chain joins TRBV6-5 to TRBJ2-2, with D maybe TRBD1 (5 bases). Germline V CDR1 and CDR2: MNHEY, SVGAGI. The V gene lost 8 bases and the J gene lost 3 bases, with 13 bases spanning the gap. CDR3 length equals 14 residues. CDR3 DNA sequence: TGTGCCAGCGGTTCAGGGCACCACACCGGGGAGCTGTTTTTT. This gives the protein CASGSGHHTGELFF.

The V call is TRBV6-2 or TRBV6-3, the J call TRBJ2-7; the match to TRBD2 covers 8 bases. There are 14 residues in the CDR3. CDR1 and CDR2 from the germline V gene are MNHEY and SVGEGT. V trimming: 4 bases; J trimming: 2 bases; junction bases outside the gene matches: 4. The chain's CDR3 is CASSSVSGTYEQYF. The CDR3 coding sequence is TGTGCCAGCAGTTCAGTTAGCGGGACCTACGAGCAGTACTTC.

The rearrangement joins TRBV4-1 to TRBJ2-7; D is perhaps TRBD1 (6 bases). Germline V gene lookup returns CDR1 MGHRA and CDR2 YSYEKL. V was clipped by 4 bases and J by 2 bases, with 15 bases between them. The CDR3 totals 15 residues. CDR3 DNA sequence: TGCGCCAGCAGCCCCTTAATTAACAGGGCCTACGAGCAGTACTTC. Residues: CASSPLINRAYEQYF.

The gene calls are TRBV6-1 and TRBJ1-2; D gene ambiguous. Germline loops: CDR1 MNHNS, CDR2 SASEGT. This CDR3 comprises 15 residues. The V end lost 3 bases, the J end lost 8 bases, and 19 bases lay between the germline ends. The CDR3: CASSDPLAGVGGYTF. The CDR3 nucleotides are TGTGCCAGCAGTGACCCCCTTGCCGGGGTGGGCGGCTACACCTTC.

The chain employs TRBV6-6 and TRBJ1-1; 7 nucleotides match TRBD1. The germline V gene has CDR1 MNHNY and CDR2 SVGAGI (reference sequence). The CDR3 runs to 12 residues. V dropped 5 bases and J dropped 11; count of bases not matched to a gene: 8. The CDR3 sequence: CASSTTGARAFF. The CDR3 bases are TGTGCCAGCAGTACCACAGGGGCTAGGGCTTTCTTT.

This chain links TRBV6-1 with TRBJ2-7; weak D call: TRBD1 (6 bases). The V end lost 0 bases, the J end lost 3 bases, and 12 bases lay between the germline ends. Germline CDR1 is MNHNS and CDR2 is SASEGT. This CDR3 is 15 amino acids long. CDR3 in amino acids: CASSEALQGGYEQYF. The CDR3, as DNA: TGTGCCAGCAGTGAAGCGCTACAGGGTGGCTACGAGCAGTACTTC.

V is TRBV14 and J is TRBJ2-7; 7 bases are shared with TRBD1. The CDR3 totals 16 residues. J was trimmed by 0 bases and V by 4 bases; bases with no gene match: 9. Germline CDR1 SGHDN, CDR2 FVKESK. The CDR3 here is CASSLPGQISSYEQYF. The CDR3 DNA sequence: TGTGCCAGCAGCCTTCCGGGACAGATAAGCTCCTACGAGCAGTACTTC.

This chain connects TRBV5-1 to TRBJ2-5; 9 bases line up with TRBD1. The CDR3 is 15 amino acids. Germline CDR1 SGHRS, CDR2 YFSETQ. Trimming removed 0 bases from V and 5 bases from J; junction bases left unmatched: 5. CDR3 DNA sequence: TGCGCCAGCAGCTTGGGACAGGGGGTTAGGGAGACCCAGTACTTC. Translating it yields CASSLGQGVRETQYF.